Presented here are 31 T cell receptor beta chains from one specimen sequenced in a study of regulatory and conventional T cells in RAG deficiency (dated by TCRdb to 2016 to 2017). Library preparation employed the immunoSEQ multiplex PCR assay. TCRdb obtained this table from immuneACCESS and retained in-frame rearrangements with V and J assigned. These tables miss some clones; where compared with another copy, unresolved V genes account for less than half of the shortfall, and the remainder is unexplained. This sample has some 21,000 clones in its table, and approximately 93% of those were observed once. The ten top clones hold roughly 0.73% of the sample. Conventional CD4+ T cells were purified from blood as CD25-low CD127-high cells before genomic DNA extraction. This sample was shared with a second study, whose subject was regulatory T cells. Per that second paper: The multiplex PCR used 52 forward TRBV primers and 13 reverse TRBJ primers, with assay-based and computational corrections for amplification bias.

Input material: CD4+ T cells sorted from blood. The receptors come from a human donor in good health.

The gene calls are TRBV5-4 and TRBJ2-1; TRBD2 matches 8 bases. CDR1 SGHNT and CDR2 YYREEE come from the germline V gene (reference sequence). The CDR3 consists of 15 residues. With V trimmed by 3 bases and J by 6 bases, 8 bases remained unmatched. CDR3 sequence reads: CASSSPGLGANEQFF. Here the CDR3 DNA reads TGTGCCAGCAGCTCACCGGGACTAGGGGCCAATGAGCAGTTCTTC.

Points on this clone: The conserved closing phenylalanine or tryptophan is absent in this CDR3, likely reflecting a read error. This chain uses TRBV6-5 with TRBJ1-2; possibly TRBD1 for D (6 bases). Germline-derived CDR1 and CDR2 are MNHEY and SVGAGI. V lost 0 bases, J lost 7 bases, and 12 bases lay in between. The CDR3 is 14 amino acids. CDR3 bases: TGTGCCAGCAGTTACTCGAAGGGGGTAGGTGGCTACACCCTC. Its protein product is CASSYSKGVGGYTL.

The V and J genes are TRBV30 and TRBJ1-4; D is ambiguous. The germline CDR1 and CDR2 sequences are GTSNPN and SVGIG (reference sequence). The V end lost 0 bases, the J end lost 5 bases, and 7 bases lay between the germline ends. The CDR3 sequence is 13 residues long. The CDR3 DNA sequence: TGTGCCTGGAGTGTACTCAGGAATGAAAAACTGTTTTTT. Its protein is CAWSVLRNEKLFF.

The V call is TRBV19, the J call TRBJ1-1; 9 bases align to TRBD1. This CDR3 region has 14 residues. Germline CDR1 and CDR2: LNHDA and SQIVND (reference sequence). The V and J ends lost 8 bases and 5 bases, in that order; junction bases with no gene match: 9. As DNA, the CDR3 is TGTGCCAGTGTACCGGGACAGGGACATACTGAAGCTTTCTTT. Translation gives CASVPGQGHTEAFF.

The rearrangement links TRBV7-2 to TRBJ2-7; 9 nucleotides line up with TRBD1. V trimming: 3 bases; J trimming: 2 bases; junction bases outside the gene matches: 2. The CDR3 contains 14 residues. Per the germline V gene, CDR1 is SGHTA and CDR2 is FQGNSA. The CDR3: CASSLTGGAYEQYF. In DNA, the CDR3 is TGTGCCAGCAGCTTGACAGGGGGTGCCTACGAGCAGTACTTC.

The chain uses TRBV5-1 and TRBJ2-7; 7 bases align to TRBD1. V lost 2 bases and J lost 2; bases outside the gene matches: 10. Per the germline V gene, CDR1 is SGHRS and CDR2 is YFSETQ. CDR3 size: 16 residues. The CDR3 DNA follows: TGCGCCAGCAGCTTTCTTGTCGACAGGGCTACCTACGAGCAGTACTTC. Translation gives CASSFLVDRATYEQYF.

This chain links TRBV6-1 with TRBJ1-5, with no clear D. Trimming stripped 7 bases from V and 6 bases from J, with 16 bases between. Germline V gene sequence: CDR1 MNHNS, CDR2 SASEGT. The CDR3 has 14 residues. For the CDR3, the DNA is TGTGCCAGCACCCAACGGGGTATCGGTCAGCCCCAGCATTTT. It translates to CASTQRGIGQPQHF.

The V gene is TRBV7-9, the J gene TRBJ2-7; D ambiguous. Trimming left V 6 bases short and J 5 bases short, with 11 bases between. This CDR3 spans 12 amino acids. Germline V gene lookup returns CDR1 SEHNR and CDR2 FQNEAQ (reference sequence). The CDR3: CASRKDRDEQYF. The CDR3 DNA follows: TGTGCCAGCAGAAAGGACCGGGACGAGCAGTACTTC.

V and J are TRBV21-1 and TRBJ2-7; the table's D gene call, TRBD1, was not cross checked with the DNA. TRBV21-1 is annotated as a pseudogene. The CDR3 extends over 16 amino acids. The CDR3 DNA is TGTGCCAGCAGCTCCCGGGACAGGGGGATTACCTACGAGCAGTACTTC. It translates to CASSSRDRGITYEQYF.

In the case of this clone: Other nucleotide sequences from this sample produce the same CDR3. V usage is TRBV7-9 and J usage is TRBJ2-3; tentatively, D is TRBD1 (5 bases). Germline CDR1 and CDR2: SEHNR and FQNEAQ (reference sequence). Trimming took 1 base from V and 2 from J, leaving 10 bases between them. The CDR3 is 15 amino acids. CDR3 in amino acids: CASSLVGLPTDTQYF. In DNA form, the CDR3 reads TGTGCCAGCAGCTTAGTGGGGCTACCCACAGATACGCAGTATTTT.

As DNA, the CDR3 is TGTGCCAGCAGCCCAGGACAGGGTCTGAATTCACCCCTCCACTTT. Protein: CASSPGQGLNSPLHF. This chain joins TRBV4-2 and TRBJ1-6; TRBD1 agrees at 8 bases. The V and J ends lost 4 bases and 7 bases, in that order; junction bases with no gene match: 6. The germline CDR1 and CDR2 sequences are LGHNA and YNFKEQ. This CDR3 is 15 amino acids long.

Points on this clone: The same CDR3 is also encoded by other DNA sequences in this sample. The chain carries TRBV30 and TRBJ2-5; the match to TRBD2 covers 7 bases. Germline assignment: CDR1 GTSNPN and CDR2 SVGIG (reference sequence). This CDR3 region has 13 residues. Trimming at V came to 0 bases and at J to 2 bases, leaving 0 bases not matched to a gene. The CDR3 nucleotides are TGTGCCTGGAGTGTAGCGGGGCAAGAGACCCAGTACTTC. Its protein is CAWSVAGQETQYF. The variable domain in full, completed from reference TRBV30 and TRBJ2-5, reads SQTIHQWPATLVQPVGSPLSLECTVEGTSNPNLYWYRQAAGRGLQLLFYSVGIGQISSEVPQNLSASRPQDRQFILSSKKLLLSDSGFYLCAWSVAGQETQYFGPGTRLLVL.

The chain couples TRBV5-5 to TRBJ1-1; maybe TRBD1 (5 bases). This CDR3 contains 14 residues. Germline CDR1 and CDR2: SGHKS and YYEKEE (reference sequence). The germline V and J ends were trimmed by 0 bases and 4 bases, with 10 bases remaining between them. The CDR3, as DNA: TGTGCCAGCAGCTTGGTGGGTAGGGGCACTGAAGCTTTCTTT. Translated, it gives CASSLVGRGTEAFF.

This rearrangement joins TRBV19 to TRBJ2-5; D might be TRBD1 (7 bases). CDR1 and CDR2 (germline): LNHDA, SQIVND (reference sequence). The CDR3 runs to 13 residues. Trimming removed 11 bases at V and 2 bases at J, with 15 bases between. The chain's CDR3 is CASRGDSQETQYF. As DNA, the CDR3 is TGTGCCTCCAGGGGGGACAGTCAAGAGACCCAGTACTTC.

This chain links TRBV11-2 with TRBJ1-3, with 8 bases aligning to TRBD1. Trimming cost V 7 bases and J 8 bases; bases outside gene matches: 10. This CDR3 is 14 amino acids long. Germline V gene sequence: CDR1 SGHAT, CDR2 FQNNGV. This CDR3 is CASTPGGIGDTIYF. The CDR3 region has the DNA TGTGCCAGCACCCCAGGGGGCATCGGGGACACCATATATTTT.

The chain uses TRBV6-1 and TRBJ2-1; D is ambiguous. Germline lookup yields CDR1 MNHNS and CDR2 SASEGT. CDR3 length: 15 amino acids. Between the trimmed V and J ends, which lost 2 bases and 7 bases, there was a span of 15 bases. The CDR3 reads CASSESGPRANEQFF. In DNA, the CDR3 is TGTGCCAGCAGTGAATCCGGGCCCCGGGCTAATGAGCAGTTCTTC.

This chain uses TRBV11-2 with TRBJ2-4, with D possibly TRBD1 on 5 matching bases. The ends were cut back, 3 bases at V and 2 bases at J, with 8 bases in the middle. Germline V lookup: CDR1 SGHAT, CDR2 FQNNGV. The CDR3 sequence is 14 residues long. Here the CDR3 reads CASSLSGPKNIQYF. In DNA, the CDR3 is TGTGCCAGCAGCTTGTCAGGGCCCAAAAACATTCAGTACTTC.

The rearrangement uses TRBV5-4 and TRBJ1-2, with a tentative D call TRBD1 (6 bases). The V end was cut by 0 bases, the J end by 2 bases, with 11 bases between. Germline loops: CDR1 SGHNT, CDR2 YYREEE (reference sequence). The CDR3 runs 15 residues. The CDR3 coding sequence is TGTGCCAGCAGCTTGGCAGGGGCCGGAAACTATGGCTACACCTTC. This codes for CASSLAGAGNYGYTF. Full variable domain (outside the CDR3, taken from reference TRBV5-4 and TRBJ1-2): ETGVTQSPTHLIKTRGQQVTLRCSSQSGHNTVSWYQQALGQGPQFIFQYYREEENGRGNFPPRFSGLQFPNYSSELNVNALELDDSALYLCASSLAGAGNYGYTFGSGTRLTVV.

This chain links TRBV30 with TRBJ1-3; TRBD1 is a possible D gene (5 bases). The CDR3 runs 16 residues. The ends were cut back, 2 bases at V and 0 bases at J, with 14 bases in the middle. Germline V gene data show CDR1 as GTSNPN and CDR2 as SVGIG (reference sequence). CDR3 sequence: CAWSIGHLSSGNTIYF. As DNA, the CDR3 is TGTGCCTGGAGTATCGGACACCTGAGCTCTGGAAACACCATATATTTT. Full variable domain (remainder filled in from reference TRBV30 and TRBJ1-3): SQTIHQWPATLVQPVGSPLSLECTVEGTSNPNLYWYRQAAGRGLQLLFYSVGIGQISSEVPQNLSASRPQDRQFILSSKKLLLSDSGFYLCAWSIGHLSSGNTIYFGEGSWLTVV.

The chain employs TRBV19 and TRBJ1-5; D might be TRBD1 (5 bases). The CDR3 extends over 18 amino acids. Trimming removed 6 bases at V and 0 bases at J, with 21 bases between. Germline V lookup: CDR1 LNHDA, CDR2 SQIVND (reference sequence). CDR3 nucleotide sequence: TGTGCCAGTAGAGGAGGTTGGCAGGGTCCCCTTAGCAATCAGCCCCAGCATTTT. Translating gives CASRGGWQGPLSNQPQHF.

V is TRBV5-1 and J is TRBJ2-1; D ambiguous. The CDR3 runs to 15 residues. The V gene lost 4 bases and the J gene lost 2 bases, with 13 bases spanning the gap. CDR1 and CDR2 (germline): SGHRS, YFSETQ. CDR3 loop: CASSLDTAPYNEQFF. CDR3 sequence (DNA): TGCGCCAGCAGCCTTGACACGGCCCCCTACAATGAGCAGTTCTTC.

This clone was detected once. The chain combines TRBV11-2 with TRBJ2-1; D not certain. Trimming pared 5 bases from V and 0 bases from J, leaving 11 bases between. There are 15 residues in the CDR3. Germline values: CDR1 SGHAT, CDR2 FQNNGV. The CDR3: CASSESSTSYNEQFF. As DNA, the CDR3 is TGTGCCAGCAGCGAAAGTTCGACCTCCTACAATGAGCAGTTCTTC.

The genes are TRBV6-5 and TRBJ2-1, with 10 nucleotides matching TRBD1. Germline-derived CDR1 and CDR2 are MNHEY and SVGAGI. V shed 6 bases, J shed 6 bases, and the junction held 5 bases outside the gene matches. This CDR3 is 14 amino acids long. The CDR3 spells CASSTGQGINEQFF. CDR3 nucleotides: TGTGCCAGCAGCACGGGACAGGGGATCAATGAGCAGTTCTTC.

The J gene is TRBJ2-1, the V gene TRBV27; 10 bases fit TRBD2. CDR1 and CDR2 (germline): MNHEY, SMNVEV (reference sequence). Germline trimming cut 2 bases from V and 6 bases from J; bases unmatched to any gene: 4. CDR3 length: 15 residues. The CDR3 region is CASSLLLAGRNEQFF. In DNA, the CDR3 is TGTGCCAGCAGTTTACTACTAGCGGGACGCAATGAGCAGTTCTTC.

This sequence joins TRBV15 and TRBJ2-5; D is possibly TRBD1 or TRBD2 (5 bases each). Trimming removed 5 bases at V and 4 bases at J, with 17 bases between. Germline V gene lookup returns CDR1 LNHNV and CDR2 YYDKDF (reference sequence). This CDR3 has 15 residues. Here the CDR3 DNA reads TGTGCCACCAGCTCCCGGGACCGCCCCCCAGAGACCCAGTACTTC. Translated, it gives CATSSRDRPPETQYF.

The chain links TRBV6-5 to TRBJ2-1; 8 positions match TRBD2. Trimming cost V 6 bases and J 8 bases; bases outside gene matches: 9. Germline CDR1 is MNHEY and CDR2 is SVGAGI. The CDR3 totals 14 residues. The chain's CDR3 is CASRTSGGPDEQFF. DNA of the CDR3: TGTGCCAGCAGGACCTCGGGGGGGCCTGATGAGCAGTTCTTC.

The V and J genes are TRBV6-5 and TRBJ2-7; D could derive from TRBD1 or TRBD2 (5 bases each). The germline CDR1 and CDR2 sequences are MNHEY and SVGAGI. V was shortened by 2 bases and J by 5 bases, with 10 bases between the two germline ends. The CDR3 totals 13 residues. In DNA, the CDR3 is TGTGCCAGCAGTTACGCCCGGGACCACGAGCAGTACTTC. This gives the protein CASSYARDHEQYF.

V is TRBV7-6 and J is TRBJ2-1; TRBD2 aligns across 8 bases. Germline V gene data show CDR1 as SGHVS and CDR2 as FNYEAQ. After removal of 5 bases from V and 6 bases from J, the junction contained 12 bases not matched to a gene. The CDR3 runs 16 residues. The CDR3 bases are TGTGCCAGCAGCCCCACCCCCGGGAGGGAGGGCAATGAGCAGTTCTTC. It codes for CASSPTPGREGNEQFF.

V is TRBV11-2 and J is TRBJ2-3; D is unclear. The CDR3 contains 12 residues. From germline, CDR1 is SGHAT and CDR2 FQNNGV. Trimming removed 0 bases at V and 4 bases at J, with 2 bases between. CDR3 bases: TGTGCCAGCAGCTTAGAGCCAGATACGCAGTATTTT. Its protein product is CASSLEPDTQYF. Drawing the rest from reference TRBV11-2 and TRBJ2-3, the complete variable domain is EAGVAQSPRYKIIEKRQSVAFWCNPISGHATLYWYQQILGQGPKLLIQFQNNGVVDDSQLPKDRFSAERLKGVDSTLKIQPAKLEDSAVYLCASSLEPDTQYFGPGTRLTVL.

The chain combines TRBV7-9 with TRBJ1-2; the match to TRBD1 covers 10 bases. The CDR3 runs to 15 residues. V was pared by 5 bases and J by 2 bases, with 5 bases of the junction left unmatched. CDR1 is SEHNR, CDR2 FQNEAQ, per germline (reference sequence). The CDR3 nucleotides are TGTGCCAGCAGCACATGGACAGGGGGAAACTATGGCTACACCTTC. Translating it yields CASSTWTGGNYGYTF.

The chain couples TRBV2 to TRBJ2-1, with 9 bases matching TRBD2. Looked up from germline, CDR1 is SNHLY and CDR2 is FYNNEI. The CDR3 spans 15 residues. V lost 6 bases and J lost 0; bases outside the gene matches: 3. The CDR3 loop reads CASRETSGSYNEQFF. In DNA, the CDR3 is TGTGCCAGCAGAGAGACTAGCGGCTCCTACAATGAGCAGTTCTTC.